The following is a TCR beta chain sequence with its context. Its target is not known. This CDR3 region has 15 residues. V lost 6 bases, J lost 4 bases, and 17 bases lay in between. In germline, CDR1 is MNHEY, CDR2 SVGAGI. The 5'RACE method, run with constant-segment primers, produced TCR alpha and TCR beta cDNA libraries (carrying sample barcodes and UMIs). One entry per CDR3 protein results from TCRdb running MiXCR on the 5' RACE reads. Here the sample spans hundreds of thousands of distinct CDR3 sequences, roughly 22% being singletons. These data originate in a study of T-cell memory formation after mild COVID-19. Study at large: TCR clustering was largely donor specific. Overall study results and limits: From day 15 to 85, contracting clones were balanced between CD4 and CD8, whereas later expanders leaned toward CD4+.

The material sequenced was PBMCs or a T cell subset sorted from them (not recorded which). The source is an adult woman who had mild COVID-19 (a few samples of this study predate the infection). Cell type and time point are not known. This chain links TRBV6-5 with TRBJ2-3, with D unresolved. CDR3 sequence (DNA): TGTGCCAGCAGAGACGGACCTTTTACAGCAGATACGCAGTATTTT. Its protein product is CASRDGPFTADTQYF.